This T cell receptor beta chain was retrieved from a study of blood T cell repertoires in COVID-19. Study-wide context: Nucleic acid was either cDNA or gDNA, and it came from T cells, B-cell-depleted T cells, or PBMCs.

This clone occurred once. Assay: immunoSEQ multiplex PCR; the TCRdb copy retains only in-frame clones and omits some. The table has some 120,000 clones, more than 80% seen once. Input material: peripheral blood. The receptor's source is a woman older than 75 with COVID-19, enrolled during active disease.

The DNA of the CDR3 is TGCAGCGTTCAGAAGAACACTGAAGCTTTCTTT. Its protein product is CSVQKNTEAFF. The rearrangement links TRBV29-1 to TRBJ1-1; D not resolved. Germline CDR1 reads SQVTM; CDR2 reads ANQGSEA. The CDR3 spans 11 residues. The V end lost 5 bases, the J end lost 1 base, and 5 bases lay between the germline ends.